This T cell receptor (beta chain) emerged from a study of cytomegalovirus exposure and HLA in healthy donors. Study-wide points: A list of 150 to 200 TCR beta chains associated with cytomegalovirus was given. High sensitivity and specificity were reportedly achieved when the classifier diagnosed cytomegalovirus status.

The PCR employed 60 Vbeta primers together with 13 Jbeta primers. The repertoire was sequenced with immunoSEQ multiplex PCR; TCRdb's copy has only in-frame clones and lacks some. The profile shows some 190,000 clones, around 87% of them singletons. Regarding this clone: The antigen is not known.

From germline, CDR1 is MDHEN and CDR2 SYDVKM. The CDR3 extends over 13 amino acids. Trimming removed 1 base at V and 8 bases at J, with 11 bases between. The source of this sequence is a man aged 25-45 years in good health and CMV-seronegative. This chain joins TRBV28 and TRBJ1-2, with a possible D match to TRBD1 (5 bases). Sequenced: PBMCs. CDR3 sequence: CASSLSGGGGYTF. For the CDR3, the DNA is TGTGCCAGCAGTTTATCGGGGGGAGGCGGCTACACCTTC.